This note documents a single TCR beta chain sequence. Per germline, CDR1 MNHEY and CDR2 SVGEGT. The CDR3 spans 14 residues. V was clipped by 5 bases and J by 1 base, with 11 bases between them. The data originate from a study of blood T cell repertoires in COVID-19. Study in general: PBMCs, B-cell-depleted T cells, or T cells provided the cDNA or gDNA that made up the material.

Generated by immunoSEQ multiplex PCR, the TCRdb table keeps only in-frame clones and is missing some. The data contain more than 120,000 clones, approximately 87% of them singletons. The sequence came from a woman aged 45-65 years with active or convalescent COVID-19. This chain connects TRBV6-2 or TRBV6-3 to TRBJ1-1; TRBD1 is a possible D gene (5 bases). Source material: peripheral blood. CDR3 nucleotide sequence: TGTGCCAGCAGTCATCTGACAGAGAACACTGAAGCTTTCTTT. Protein: CASSHLTENTEAFF.